The source of this TCR beta chain is a study of T cell responses to AZD1222 COVID-19 vaccine. Findings and caveats of the study: White British ancestry dominated among donors, who included more females, and clonal diversity was possibly underestimated.

Sequencing used immunoSEQ multiplex PCR; TCRdb keeps in-frame clones, though not all of them. The sample holds about 110,000 clones, roughly 90% seen once. Regarding this clone: Its antigen is currently unknown.

Germline CDR1 is KGHDR and CDR2 is SFDVKD. Trimming shortened V by 4 bases and J by 2 bases, and 13 bases separated the two germline ends. The CDR3 length is 15 residues. Sequencing used peripheral blood, obtained on day 0 of AZD1222 vaccination. J is TRBJ1-2 and V is TRBV24-1, with D possibly TRBD1 on 5 matching bases. The receptor was isolated from an adult in good health. The CDR3 sequence: CATSDGARSNYGYTF. For the CDR3, the DNA is TGTGCCACCAGTGACGGGGCCCGGAGCAACTATGGCTACACCTTC.